This T cell receptor beta chain emerged from a study of blood T cell repertoires in COVID-19. Looking at the study overall: PBMCs, B-cell-depleted T cells, or T cells provided the cDNA or gDNA that made up the material.

The method was immunoSEQ multiplex PCR; TCRdb's version includes in-frame clones alone and lacks a portion of them. The table records around 130,000 clones, about 88% of them present only once. Only one count was recorded for this clone. The CDR3 totals 16 residues. The germline CDR1 and CDR2 sequences are SGDLS and YYNGEE. The V segment lost 4 bases and the J segment 4 bases; nucleotides outside the gene matches: 5. The study drew participants aged about 18 to 89 years from some 23 US areas. Donors were grouped by their self-reported clinical history. The source is a man aged 40-50 years with acute COVID-19. The V call is TRBV9, the J call TRBJ2-2, with TRBD2 identical over 12 bases. Sequenced sample: PBMCs or T cells enriched from blood (not recorded which). The CDR3 region is CASSPSSGRVTGELFF. As DNA, the CDR3 is TGTGCCAGCAGCCCCTCTAGCGGGAGGGTCACCGGGGAGCTGTTTTTT.